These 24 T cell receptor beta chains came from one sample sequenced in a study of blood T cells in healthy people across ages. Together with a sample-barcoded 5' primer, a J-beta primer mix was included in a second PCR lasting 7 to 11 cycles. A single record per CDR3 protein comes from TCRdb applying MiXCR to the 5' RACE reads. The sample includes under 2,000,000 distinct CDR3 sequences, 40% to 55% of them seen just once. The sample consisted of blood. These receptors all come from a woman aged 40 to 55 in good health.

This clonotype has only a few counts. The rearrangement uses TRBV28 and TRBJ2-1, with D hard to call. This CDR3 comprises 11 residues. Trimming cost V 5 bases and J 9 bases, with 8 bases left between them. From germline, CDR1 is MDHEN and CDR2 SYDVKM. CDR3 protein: CASSTFGEQFF. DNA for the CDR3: TGTGCCAGCAGTACTTTCGGTGAGCAGTTCTTC.

CDR3 coding DNA: TGTGCCAGCAGCTCAGGGCTCGTTGACTATGGCTACACCTTC. Its translation is CASSSGLVDYGYTF. The chain is built from TRBV5-5 and TRBJ1-2; tentatively, D is TRBD1 (5 bases). CDR1 is SGHKS and CDR2 is YYEKEE in the germline V gene (reference sequence). Deletions cut 3 bases from V and 3 bases from J, with 12 bases between. CDR3 size: 14 residues. Together with reference TRBV5-5 and TRBJ1-2, the CDR3 gives the full variable domain: DAGVTQSPTHLIKTRGQQVTLRCSPISGHKSVSWYQQVLGQGPQFIFQYYEKEERGRGNFPDRFSARQFPNYSSELNVNALLLGDSALYLCASSSGLVDYGYTFGSGTRLTVV.

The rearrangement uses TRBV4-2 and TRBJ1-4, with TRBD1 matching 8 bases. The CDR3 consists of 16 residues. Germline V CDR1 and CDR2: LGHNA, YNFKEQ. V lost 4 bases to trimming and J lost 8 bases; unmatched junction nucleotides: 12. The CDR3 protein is CASSPTDRVNREKLFF. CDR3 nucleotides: TGTGCCAGCAGCCCGACGGACAGGGTGAATAGGGAAAAACTGTTTTTT.

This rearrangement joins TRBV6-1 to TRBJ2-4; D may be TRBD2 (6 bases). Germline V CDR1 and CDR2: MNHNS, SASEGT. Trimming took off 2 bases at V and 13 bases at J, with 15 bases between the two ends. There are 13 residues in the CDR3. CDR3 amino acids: CASSEQGGREQYF. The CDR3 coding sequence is TGTGCCAGCAGTGAACAAGGAGGGCGAGAGCAGTACTTC.

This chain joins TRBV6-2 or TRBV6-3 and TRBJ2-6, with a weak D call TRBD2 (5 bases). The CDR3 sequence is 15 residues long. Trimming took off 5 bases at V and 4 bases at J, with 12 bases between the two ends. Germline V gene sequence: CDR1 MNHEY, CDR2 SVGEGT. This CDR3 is CASSLRGRGANVLTF. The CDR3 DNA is TGTGCCAGCAGTCTCCGGGGAAGGGGGGCCAACGTCCTGACTTTC.

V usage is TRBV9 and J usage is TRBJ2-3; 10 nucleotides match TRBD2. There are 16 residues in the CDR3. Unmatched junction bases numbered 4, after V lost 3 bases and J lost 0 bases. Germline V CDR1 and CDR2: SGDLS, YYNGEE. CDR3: CASSEGTSASTDTQYF. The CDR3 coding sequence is TGTGCCAGCAGCGAGGGGACTAGCGCGAGCACAGATACGCAGTATTTT.

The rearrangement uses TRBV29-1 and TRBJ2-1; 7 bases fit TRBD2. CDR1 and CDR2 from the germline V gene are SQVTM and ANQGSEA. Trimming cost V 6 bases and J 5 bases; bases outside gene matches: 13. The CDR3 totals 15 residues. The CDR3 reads CSVVEWGGLNNEQFF. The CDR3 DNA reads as TGCAGCGTCGTCGAGTGGGGGGGGTTAAACAATGAGCAGTTCTTC.

CDR3 loop: CGTSGYEANTQYF. The CDR3 DNA reads TGCGGGACTAGCGGCTACGAGGCGAATACGCAGTATTTT. The rearrangement joins TRBV20-1 to TRBJ2-3, with 11 bases that match TRBD2. This CDR3 has 13 residues. Germline V gene sequence: CDR1 DFQATT, CDR2 SNEGSKA (reference sequence).

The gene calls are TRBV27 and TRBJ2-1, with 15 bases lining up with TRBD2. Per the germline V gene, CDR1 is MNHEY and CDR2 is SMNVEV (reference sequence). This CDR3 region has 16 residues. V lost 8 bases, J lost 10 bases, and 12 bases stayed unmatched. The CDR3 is CASVPPGLAGGTEQFF. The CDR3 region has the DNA TGTGCCAGCGTCCCGCCGGGACTAGCGGGGGGTACCGAGCAGTTCTTC.

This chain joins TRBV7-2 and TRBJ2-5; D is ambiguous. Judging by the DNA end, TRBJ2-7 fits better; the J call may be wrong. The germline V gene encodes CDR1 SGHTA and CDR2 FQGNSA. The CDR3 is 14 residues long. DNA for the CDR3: TGTGCCAGCAGCCCCCACCAGGCCTCCTACGAGCAGTACTTC. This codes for CASSPHQASYEQYF.

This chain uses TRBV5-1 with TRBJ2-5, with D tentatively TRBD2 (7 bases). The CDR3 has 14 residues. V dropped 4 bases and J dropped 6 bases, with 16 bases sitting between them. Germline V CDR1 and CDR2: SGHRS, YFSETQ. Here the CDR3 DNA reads TGCGCCAGCAGCCTAAACAGGGAGGGGAAGACCCAGTACTTC. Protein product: CASSLNREGKTQYF.

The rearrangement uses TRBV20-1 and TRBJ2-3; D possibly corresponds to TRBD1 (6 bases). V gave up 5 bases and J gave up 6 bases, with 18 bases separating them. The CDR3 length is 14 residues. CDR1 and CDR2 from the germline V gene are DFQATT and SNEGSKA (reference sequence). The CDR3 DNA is TGCAGTGCTTCTTTTTGGGGGCCCGGCGATACGCAGTATTTT. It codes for CSASFWGPGDTQYF.

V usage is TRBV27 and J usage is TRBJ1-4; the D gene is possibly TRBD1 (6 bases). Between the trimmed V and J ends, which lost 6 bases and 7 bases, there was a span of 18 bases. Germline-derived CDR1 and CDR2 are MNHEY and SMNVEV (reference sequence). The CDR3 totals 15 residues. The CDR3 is CASSRSGDTGEKLFF. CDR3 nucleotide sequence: TGTGCCAGCAGCCGATCAGGGGATACGGGTGAAAAACTGTTTTTT.

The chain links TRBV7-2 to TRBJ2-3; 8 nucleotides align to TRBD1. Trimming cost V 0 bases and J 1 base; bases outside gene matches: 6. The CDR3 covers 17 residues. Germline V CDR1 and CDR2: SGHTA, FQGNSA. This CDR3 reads CASSLAVGRGRTDTQYF. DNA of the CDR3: TGTGCCAGCAGCTTAGCAGTAGGCAGGGGGCGCACAGATACGCAGTATTTT. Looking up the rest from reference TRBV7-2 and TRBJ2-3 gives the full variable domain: GAGVSQSPSNKVTEKGKDVELRCDPISGHTALYWYRQSLGQGLEFLIYFQGNSAPDKSGLPSDRFSAERTGGSVSTLTIQRTQQEDSAVYLCASSLAVGRGRTDTQYFGPGTRLTVL.

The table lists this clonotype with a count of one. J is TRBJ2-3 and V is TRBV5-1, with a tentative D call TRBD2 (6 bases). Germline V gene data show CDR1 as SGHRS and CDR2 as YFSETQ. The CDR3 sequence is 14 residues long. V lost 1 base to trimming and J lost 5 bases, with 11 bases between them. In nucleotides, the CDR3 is TGCGCCAGCAGCTTGACCCTGCGGGGAGATACGCAGTATTTT. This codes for CASSLTLRGDTQYF.

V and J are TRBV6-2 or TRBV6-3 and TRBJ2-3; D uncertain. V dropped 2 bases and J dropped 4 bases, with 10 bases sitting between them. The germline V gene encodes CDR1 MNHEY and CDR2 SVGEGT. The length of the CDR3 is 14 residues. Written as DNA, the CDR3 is TGTGCCAGCAGTTACCCCTCGCCACCAGATACGCAGTATTTT. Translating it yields CASSYPSPPDTQYF.

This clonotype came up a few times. Here the CDR3 reads CASSFSLADSYEQYF. The DNA for the CDR3 is TGTGCCAGCAGTTTCTCTCTAGCTGACTCCTACGAGCAGTACTTC. The chain uses TRBV27 and TRBJ2-7, with D possibly matching TRBD2 (5 bases). The CDR3 has 15 amino acids. Per germline, CDR1 MNHEY and CDR2 SMNVEV (reference sequence). V was shortened by 3 bases and J by 0 bases, with 12 bases between the two germline ends.

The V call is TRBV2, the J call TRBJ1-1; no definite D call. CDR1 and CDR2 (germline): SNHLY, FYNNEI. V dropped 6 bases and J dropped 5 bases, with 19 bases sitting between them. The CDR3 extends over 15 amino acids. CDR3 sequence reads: CASRADGVVGTEAFF. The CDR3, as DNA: TGTGCCAGCAGGGCTGACGGGGTCGTTGGGACTGAAGCTTTCTTT.

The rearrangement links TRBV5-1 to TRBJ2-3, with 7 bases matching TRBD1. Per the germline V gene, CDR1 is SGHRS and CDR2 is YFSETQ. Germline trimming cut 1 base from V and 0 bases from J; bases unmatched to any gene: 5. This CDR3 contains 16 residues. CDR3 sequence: CASSLSGTESTDTQYF. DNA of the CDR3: TGCGCCAGCAGCTTGTCCGGGACAGAGAGCACAGATACGCAGTATTTT.

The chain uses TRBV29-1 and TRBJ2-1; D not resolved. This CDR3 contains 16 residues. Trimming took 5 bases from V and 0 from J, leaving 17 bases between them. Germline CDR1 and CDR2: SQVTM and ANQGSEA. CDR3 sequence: CSVLGFKESSYNEQFF. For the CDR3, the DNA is TGCAGCGTTCTGGGGTTCAAGGAGAGCTCCTACAATGAGCAGTTCTTC.

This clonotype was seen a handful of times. CDR3 nucleotides: TGCGCCAGCAGTCTTAAGGGGGAAACCTATAATTCACCCCTCCACTTT. Amino acid sequence: CASSLKGETYNSPLHF. The gene calls are TRBV10-2 and TRBJ1-6; a weak D match, TRBD1 (6 bases). Trimming took off 5 bases at V and 2 bases at J, with 13 bases between the two ends. This CDR3 contains 16 residues. Germline loops: CDR1 WSHSY, CDR2 SAAADI.

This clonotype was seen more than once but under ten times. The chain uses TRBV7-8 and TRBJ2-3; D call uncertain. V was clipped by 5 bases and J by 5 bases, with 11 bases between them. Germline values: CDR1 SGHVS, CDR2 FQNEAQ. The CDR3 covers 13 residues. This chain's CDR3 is CASSTSTGDTQYF. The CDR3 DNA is TGTGCCAGCAGCACGTCCACGGGAGATACGCAGTATTTT. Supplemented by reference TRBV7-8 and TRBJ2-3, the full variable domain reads GAGVSQSPRYKVAKRGQDVALRCDPISGHVSLFWYQQALGQGPEFLTYFQNEAQLDKSGLPSDRFFAERPEGSVSTLKIQRTQQEDSAVYLCASSTSTGDTQYFGPGTRLTVL.

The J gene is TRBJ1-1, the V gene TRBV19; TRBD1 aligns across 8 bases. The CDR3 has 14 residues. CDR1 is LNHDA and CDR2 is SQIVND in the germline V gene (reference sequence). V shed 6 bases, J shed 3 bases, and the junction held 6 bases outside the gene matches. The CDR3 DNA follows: TGTGCCAGTAGCGCCTACAGGGGGTACACTGAAGCTTTCTTT. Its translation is CASSAYRGYTEAFF.

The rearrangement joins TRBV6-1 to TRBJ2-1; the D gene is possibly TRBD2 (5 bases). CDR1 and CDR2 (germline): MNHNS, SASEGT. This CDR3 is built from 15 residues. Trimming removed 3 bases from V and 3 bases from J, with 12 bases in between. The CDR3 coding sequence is TGTGCCAGCAGTGACGCAGGACTTTACTACAATGAGCAGTTCTTC. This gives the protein CASSDAGLYYNEQFF.